This TCR beta chain was documented in a study of blood T cell repertoires in COVID-19. The CDR3 is 13 amino acids. Germline-derived CDR1 and CDR2 are KGHSH and LQKENI. After removal of 6 bases from V and 6 bases from J, the junction contained 5 bases not matched to a gene. Sequenced by immunoSEQ multiplex PCR; TCRdb stores in-frame clones only, minus some. This sample has over 90,000 clones, with about 86% found just once. This chain connects TRBV18 to TRBJ2-1, with 7 bases that match TRBD2. The source material was peripheral blood. The sequence was collected from a human donor in a cohort sampled during active COVID-19. CDR3 nucleotide sequence: TGTGCCAGCTCGCGGGAGTTGGGCAATGAGCAGTTCTTC. Its protein product is CASSRELGNEQFF. The full variable domain, completed using reference TRBV18 and TRBJ2-1, is NAGVMQNPRHLVRRRGQEARLRCSPMKGHSHVYWYRQLPEEGLKFMVYLQKENIIDESGMPKERFSAEFPKEGPSILRIQQVVRGDSAAYFCASSRELGNEQFFGPGTRLTVL.